The 6 T cell receptor beta chains in this list originate from one sample, sequenced in a study of shared clonotypes between healthy human individuals. Some clones are missing from TCRdb's copy, which holds only in-frame ones; the method was immunoSEQ multiplex PCR. The table has roughly 2,300,000 clones, less than 95% seen once. What was sequenced was naive CD4+ T cells from PBMCs. The subset here: CD45RA+ positively selected. These receptors were taken from a man between 18 and 29 years old in good health. Some clones in this sample may be carry-over from other donors' samples.

The rearrangement joins TRBV9 to TRBJ2-7, with a possible D match to TRBD1 (6 bases). CDR3 size: 15 residues. Germline V gives CDR1 SGDLS, CDR2 YYNGEE. V was trimmed by 10 bases and J by 3 bases, leaving 23 bases between them. In nucleotides, the CDR3 is TGTGCCCAAAAGATTGGACAGATGGGGTGCTACGAGCAGTACTTC. The encoded protein is CAQKIGQMGCYEQYF.

V and J are TRBV7-2 and TRBJ1-1; no clear D gene. In germline, CDR1 is SGHTA, CDR2 FQGNSA. With 2 bases removed from V and 5 bases from J, the gap between germline ends came to 12 bases. The length of the CDR3 is 14 residues. The chain's CDR3 is CASSLMAAGTEAFF. CDR3 DNA: TGTGCCAGCAGCTTAATGGCAGCCGGGACTGAAGCTTTCTTT. The complete variable domain, with remaining parts taken from reference TRBV7-2 and TRBJ1-1, reads GAGVSQSPSNKVTEKGKDVELRCDPISGHTALYWYRQSLGQGLEFLIYFQGNSAPDKSGLPSDRFSAERTGGSVSTLTIQRTQQEDSAVYLCASSLMAAGTEAFFGQGTRLTVV.

The rearrangement joins TRBV7-9 to TRBJ2-5, with a weak D call TRBD1 (6 bases). The V end was cut by 5 bases, the J end by 3 bases, with 13 bases between. The CDR3 loop spans 14 amino acids. Germline values: CDR1 SEHNR, CDR2 FQNEAQ (reference sequence). CDR3 residues: CASSQWGREETQYF. In DNA form, the CDR3 reads TGTGCCAGCAGCCAATGGGGGCGGGAAGAGACCCAGTACTTC.

This clone was observed once. This chain connects TRBV11-2 to TRBJ2-1, with a tentative D call TRBD2 (5 bases). Trimming took off 2 bases at V and 8 bases at J, with 16 bases between the two ends. The CDR3 runs 15 residues. The V gene's germline CDR1 is SGHAT and CDR2 FQNNGV. The CDR3 DNA is TGTGCCAGCAGCTTATGGCGGGCGATGGGCGATGAGCAGTTCTTC. Residues: CASSLWRAMGDEQFF.

The CDR3 nucleotides read TGTGCCAGCCAACCGGGACCCGAGGCATACGAGCAGTACTTC. Amino acids: CASQPGPEAYEQYF. This rearrangement joins TRBV9 to TRBJ2-7; perhaps D is TRBD1 or TRBD2 (5 bases each). Germline V gene lookup returns CDR1 SGDLS and CDR2 YYNGEE. V lost 7 bases, J lost 4 bases, and 18 bases lay in between. The CDR3 runs 14 residues.

The rearrangement uses TRBV29-1 and TRBJ1-1; D may be TRBD1 (6 bases). The V gene's germline CDR1 is SQVTM and CDR2 ANQGSEA. V gave up 3 bases and J gave up 1 base, with 9 bases separating them. The CDR3 is made up of 13 amino acids. CDR3 coding DNA: TGCAGCGTTGATATACAGGGGAACACTGAAGCTTTCTTT. Its protein is CSVDIQGNTEAFF.